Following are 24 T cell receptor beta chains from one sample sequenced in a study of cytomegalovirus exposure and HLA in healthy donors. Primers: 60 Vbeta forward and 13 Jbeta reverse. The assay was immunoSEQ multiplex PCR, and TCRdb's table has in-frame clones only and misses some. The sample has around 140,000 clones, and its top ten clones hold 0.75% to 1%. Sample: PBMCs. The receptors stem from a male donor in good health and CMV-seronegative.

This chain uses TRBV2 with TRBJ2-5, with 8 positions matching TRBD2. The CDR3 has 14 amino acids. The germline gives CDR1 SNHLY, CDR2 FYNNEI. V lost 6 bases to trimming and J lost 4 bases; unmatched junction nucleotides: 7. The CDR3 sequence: CASSGGAGRETQYF. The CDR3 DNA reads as TGTGCCAGCAGCGGGGGGGCCGGGAGAGAGACCCAGTACTTC.

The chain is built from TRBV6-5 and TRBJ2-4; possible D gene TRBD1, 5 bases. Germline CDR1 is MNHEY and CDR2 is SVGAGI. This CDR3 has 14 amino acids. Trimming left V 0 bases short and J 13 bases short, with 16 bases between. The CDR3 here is CASSYSQGPGIQYF. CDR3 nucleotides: TGTGCCAGCAGTTACTCTCAGGGCCCGGGCATCCAGTACTTC.

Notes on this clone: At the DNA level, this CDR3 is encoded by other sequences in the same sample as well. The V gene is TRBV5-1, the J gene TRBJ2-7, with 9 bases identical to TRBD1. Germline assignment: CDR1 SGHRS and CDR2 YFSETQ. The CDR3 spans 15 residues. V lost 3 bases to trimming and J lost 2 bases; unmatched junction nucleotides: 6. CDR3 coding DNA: TGCGCCAGCAGCTGGGACAGGGAGAACCCCTACGAGCAGTACTTC. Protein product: CASSWDRENPYEQYF.

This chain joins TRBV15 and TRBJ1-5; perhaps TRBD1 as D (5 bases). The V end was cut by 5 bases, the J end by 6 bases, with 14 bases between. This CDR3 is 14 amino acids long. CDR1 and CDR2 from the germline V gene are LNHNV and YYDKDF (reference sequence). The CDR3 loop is CATSGQGRGQPQHF. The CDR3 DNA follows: TGTGCCACCAGCGGTCAGGGAAGGGGTCAGCCCCAGCATTTT.

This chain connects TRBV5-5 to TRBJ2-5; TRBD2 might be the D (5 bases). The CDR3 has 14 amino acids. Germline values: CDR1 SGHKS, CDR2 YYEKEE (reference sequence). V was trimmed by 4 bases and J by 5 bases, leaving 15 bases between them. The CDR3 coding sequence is TGTGCCAGCAGCCAAACCGGGGTCGGGGAGACCCAGTACTTC. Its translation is CASSQTGVGETQYF.

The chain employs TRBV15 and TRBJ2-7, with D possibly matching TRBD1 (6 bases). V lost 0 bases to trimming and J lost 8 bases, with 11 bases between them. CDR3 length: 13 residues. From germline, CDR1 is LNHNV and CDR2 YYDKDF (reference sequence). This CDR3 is CATSRDRQGKQYF. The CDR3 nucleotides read TGTGCCACCAGCAGAGATAGGCAGGGGAAGCAGTACTTC.

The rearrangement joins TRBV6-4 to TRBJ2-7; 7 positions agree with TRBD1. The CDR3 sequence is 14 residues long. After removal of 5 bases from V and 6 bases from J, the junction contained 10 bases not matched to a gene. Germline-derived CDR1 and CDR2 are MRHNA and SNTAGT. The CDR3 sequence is CASSSTGSIGEQYF. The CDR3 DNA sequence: TGTGCCAGCAGTTCGACAGGGAGTATAGGCGAGCAGTACTTC.

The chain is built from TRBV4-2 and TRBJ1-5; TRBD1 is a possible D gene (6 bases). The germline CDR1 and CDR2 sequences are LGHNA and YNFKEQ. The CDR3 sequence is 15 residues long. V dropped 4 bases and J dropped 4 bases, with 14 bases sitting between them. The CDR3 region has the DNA TGTGCCAGCAGCCGGGGGGGCTCGTCGAATCAGCCCCAGCATTTT. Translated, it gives CASSRGGSSNQPQHF.

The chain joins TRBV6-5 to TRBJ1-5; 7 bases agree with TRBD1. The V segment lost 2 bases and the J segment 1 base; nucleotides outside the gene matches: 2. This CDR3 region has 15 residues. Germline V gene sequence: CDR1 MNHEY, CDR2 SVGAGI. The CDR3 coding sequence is TGTGCCAGCAGTTACGTACAGGGGAGCAATCAGCCCCAGCATTTT. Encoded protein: CASSYVQGSNQPQHF.

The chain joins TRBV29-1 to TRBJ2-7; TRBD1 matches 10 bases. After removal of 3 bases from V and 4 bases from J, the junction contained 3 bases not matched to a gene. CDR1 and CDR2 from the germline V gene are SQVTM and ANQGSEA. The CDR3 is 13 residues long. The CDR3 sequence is CSVEGTGVYEQYF. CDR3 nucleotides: TGCAGCGTTGAGGGGACAGGGGTTTACGAGCAGTACTTC.

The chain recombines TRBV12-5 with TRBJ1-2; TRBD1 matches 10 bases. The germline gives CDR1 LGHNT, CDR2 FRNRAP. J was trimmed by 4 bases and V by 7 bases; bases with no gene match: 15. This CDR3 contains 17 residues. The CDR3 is CASAVSGTGAARYGYTF. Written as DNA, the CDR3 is TGTGCTAGTGCTGTGAGCGGGACAGGGGCTGCCCGCTATGGCTACACCTTC.

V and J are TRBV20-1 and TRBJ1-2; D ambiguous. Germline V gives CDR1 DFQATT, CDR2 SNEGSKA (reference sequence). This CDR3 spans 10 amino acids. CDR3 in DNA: TGCACCCCAAGGTTCGGGGGCTACACCTTC. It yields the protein CTPRFGGYTF.

The CDR3 region has the DNA TGTGCCAGCAGGGAGTCGTCGGGGACTGAAGCTTTCTTT. It is translated as CASRESSGTEAFF. The J gene is TRBJ1-1, the V gene TRBV6-1; D remains unclear. CDR1 is MNHNS and CDR2 is SASEGT in the germline V gene. The CDR3 is made up of 13 amino acids. Trimming removed 6 bases at V and 5 bases at J, with 13 bases between.

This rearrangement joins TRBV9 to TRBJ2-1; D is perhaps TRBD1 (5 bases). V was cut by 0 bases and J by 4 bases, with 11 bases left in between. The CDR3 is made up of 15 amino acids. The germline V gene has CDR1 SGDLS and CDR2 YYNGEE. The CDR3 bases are TGTGCCAGCAGCGTAGACAGGACGCCTTACAATGAGCAGTTCTTC. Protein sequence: CASSVDRTPYNEQFF.

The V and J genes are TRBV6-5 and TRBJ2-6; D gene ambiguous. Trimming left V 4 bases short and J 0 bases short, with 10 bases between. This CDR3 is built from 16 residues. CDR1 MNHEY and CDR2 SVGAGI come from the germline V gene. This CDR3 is CASSFGLFSGANVLTF. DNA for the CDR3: TGTGCCAGCAGTTTTGGGCTTTTCTCTGGGGCCAACGTCCTGACTTTC.

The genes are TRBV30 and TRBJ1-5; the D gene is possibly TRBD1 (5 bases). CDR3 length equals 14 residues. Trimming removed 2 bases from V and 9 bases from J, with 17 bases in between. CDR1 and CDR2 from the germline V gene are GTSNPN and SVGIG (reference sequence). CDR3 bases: TGTGCCTGGAGTCCCGCGGCAGGGCTAGTGCCCCAGCATTTT. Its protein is CAWSPAAGLVPQHF.

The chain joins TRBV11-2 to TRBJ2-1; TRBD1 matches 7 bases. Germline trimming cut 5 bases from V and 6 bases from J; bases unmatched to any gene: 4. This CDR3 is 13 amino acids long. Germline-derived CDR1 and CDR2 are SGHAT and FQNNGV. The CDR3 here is CASSPPGGNEQFF. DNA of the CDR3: TGTGCCAGCAGCCCCCCAGGGGGCAATGAGCAGTTCTTC.

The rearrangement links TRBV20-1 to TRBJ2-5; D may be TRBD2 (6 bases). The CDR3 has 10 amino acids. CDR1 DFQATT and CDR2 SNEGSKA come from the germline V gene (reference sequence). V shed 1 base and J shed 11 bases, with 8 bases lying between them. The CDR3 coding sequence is TGCAGTGCTAGAGCGGGGGAGCAGTACTTC. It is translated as CSARAGEQYF.

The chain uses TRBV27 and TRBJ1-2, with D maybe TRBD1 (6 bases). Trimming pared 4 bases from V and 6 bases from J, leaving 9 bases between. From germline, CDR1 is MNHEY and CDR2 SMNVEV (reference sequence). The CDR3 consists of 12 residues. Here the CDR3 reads CASSSHRDGYTF. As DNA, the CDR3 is TGTGCCAGCAGTTCCCACAGGGATGGCTACACCTTC.

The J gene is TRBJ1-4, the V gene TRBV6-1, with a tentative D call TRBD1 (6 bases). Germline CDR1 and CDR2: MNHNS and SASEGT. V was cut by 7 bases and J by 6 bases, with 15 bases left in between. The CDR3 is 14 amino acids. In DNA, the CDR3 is TGTGCCAGCAACCTACAGGGATCGGATGAAAAACTGTTTTTT. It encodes CASNLQGSDEKLFF.

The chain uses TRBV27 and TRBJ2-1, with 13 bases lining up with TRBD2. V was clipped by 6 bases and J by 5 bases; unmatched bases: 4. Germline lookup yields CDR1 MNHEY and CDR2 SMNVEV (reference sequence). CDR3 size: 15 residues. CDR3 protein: CASSRGLAGNNEQFF. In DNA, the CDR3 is TGTGCCAGCAGCCGGGGACTAGCGGGAAACAATGAGCAGTTCTTC.

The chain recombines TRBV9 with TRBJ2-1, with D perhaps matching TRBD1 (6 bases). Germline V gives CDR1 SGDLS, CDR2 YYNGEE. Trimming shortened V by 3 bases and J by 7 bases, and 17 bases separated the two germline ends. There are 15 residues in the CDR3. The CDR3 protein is CASSGAGTNFNEQFF. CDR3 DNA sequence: TGTGCCAGCAGCGGGGCCGGGACAAATTTTAATGAGCAGTTCTTC.

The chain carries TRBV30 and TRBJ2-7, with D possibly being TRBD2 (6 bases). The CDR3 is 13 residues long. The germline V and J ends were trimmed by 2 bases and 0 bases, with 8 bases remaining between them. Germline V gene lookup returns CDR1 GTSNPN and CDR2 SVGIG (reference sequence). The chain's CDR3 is CAWSQDYSYEQYF. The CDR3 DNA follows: TGTGCCTGGAGTCAGGACTACTCCTACGAGCAGTACTTC.

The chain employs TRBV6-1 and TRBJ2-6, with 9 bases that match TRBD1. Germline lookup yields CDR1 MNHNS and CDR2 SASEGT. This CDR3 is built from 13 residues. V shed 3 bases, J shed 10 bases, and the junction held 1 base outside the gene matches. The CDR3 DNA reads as TGTGCCAGCAGTGACGGGACAGGGAACGTCCTGACTTTC. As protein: CASSDGTGNVLTF.